This TCR beta chain was documented in a study of T cell responses to AZD1222 COVID-19 vaccine. CDR3 length: 13 amino acids. V dropped 5 bases and J dropped 7; count of bases not matched to a gene: 5. Germline CDR1 GTSNPN, CDR2 SVGIG (reference sequence). Data came from immunoSEQ multiplex PCR; TCRdb stores just in-frame clones and leaves some out. The sample consists of about 130,000 clones, just under 95% of them appearing once. Remarks on this clone: The target antigen is unknown.

Pooled together were second doses at about 4 or about 12 weeks. Whole-study findings and limits: Close to half of spike-specific TCRs reportedly recognize unmutated variant regions.

This sample comprised peripheral blood, obtained 28 days after the second AZD1222 dose. The chain combines TRBV30 with TRBJ1-6, with 7 bases fitting TRBD1. The TCR originated in an adult who received the AZD1222 COVID-19 vaccine. The CDR3 nucleotides are TGTGCCTGGGGTCAACAGGGGAATTCACCCCTCCACTTT. It codes for CAWGQQGNSPLHF.